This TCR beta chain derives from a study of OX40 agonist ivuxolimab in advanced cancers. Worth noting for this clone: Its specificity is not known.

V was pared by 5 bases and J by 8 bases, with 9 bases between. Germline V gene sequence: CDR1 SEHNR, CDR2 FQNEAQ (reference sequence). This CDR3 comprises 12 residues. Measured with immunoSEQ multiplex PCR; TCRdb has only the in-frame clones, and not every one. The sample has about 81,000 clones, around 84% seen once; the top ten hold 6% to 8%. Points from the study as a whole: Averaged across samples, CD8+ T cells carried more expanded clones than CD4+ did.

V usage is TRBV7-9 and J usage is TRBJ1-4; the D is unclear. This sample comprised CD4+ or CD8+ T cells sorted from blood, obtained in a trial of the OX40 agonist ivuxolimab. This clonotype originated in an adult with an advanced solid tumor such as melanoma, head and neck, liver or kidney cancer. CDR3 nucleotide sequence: TGTGCCAGCAGCCCCAACTCGGAAAAACTGTTTTTT. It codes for CASSPNSEKLFF.